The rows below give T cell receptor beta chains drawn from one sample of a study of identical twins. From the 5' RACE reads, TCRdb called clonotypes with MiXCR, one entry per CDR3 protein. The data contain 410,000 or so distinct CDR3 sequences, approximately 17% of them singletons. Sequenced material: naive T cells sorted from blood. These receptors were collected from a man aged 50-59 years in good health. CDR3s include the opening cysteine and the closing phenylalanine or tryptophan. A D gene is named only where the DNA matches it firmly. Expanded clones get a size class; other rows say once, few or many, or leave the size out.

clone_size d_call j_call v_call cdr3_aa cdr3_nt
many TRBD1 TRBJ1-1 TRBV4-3 CASSHPGTGGGGLSNTEAFF TGCGCCAGCAGCCATCCCGGGACAGGGGGCGGGGGATTGTCGAACACTGAAGCTTTCTTT
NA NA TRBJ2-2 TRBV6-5 CASSYTVGTMNTGELFF TGTGCCAGCAGTTACACCGTGGGTACTATGAACACCGGGGAGCTGTTTTTT
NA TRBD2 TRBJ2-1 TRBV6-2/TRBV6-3 CASSHGLAGGPRYEQFF TGTGCCAGCAGCCATGGACTAGCGGGGGGGCCTAGGTATGAGCAGTTCTTC
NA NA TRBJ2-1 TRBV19 CASSIALGGAYNEQFF TGTGCCAGTAGTATAGCGTTAGGGGGGGCCTACAATGAGCAGTTCTTC
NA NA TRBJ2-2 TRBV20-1 CSASLTNTGELFF TGCAGTGCCAGCCTGACGAACACCGGGGAGCTGTTTTTT
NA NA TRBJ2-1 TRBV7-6 CASSVPWAGGQFF TGTGCCAGCAGCGTCCCATGGGCCGGAGGGCAGTTCTTC
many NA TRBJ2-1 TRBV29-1 CSVEEGRGRDEQFF TGCAGCGTTGAAGAAGGGAGGGGGCGGGATGAGCAGTTCTTC
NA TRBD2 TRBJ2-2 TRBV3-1 CASSHSGRVGELFF TGTGCCAGCAGCCATAGCGGGAGGGTCGGGGAGCTGTTTTTT
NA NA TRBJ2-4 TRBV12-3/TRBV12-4 CASSSGLRRDF TGTGCCAGCAGCTCGGGACTCCGTCGGGACTTC
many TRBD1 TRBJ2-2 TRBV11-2 CASDRGSTGELFF TGTGCCAGCGACAGGGGATCCACCGGGGAGCTGTTTTTT
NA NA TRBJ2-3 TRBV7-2 CASSKRTPGTQYF TGTGCCAGCAGCAAAAGGACTCCAGGAACGCAGTATTTT
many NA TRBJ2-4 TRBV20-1 CSAPGRASKNIQYF TGCAGTGCTCCGGGCCGGGCATCCAAAAACATTCAGTACTTC
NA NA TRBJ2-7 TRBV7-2 CASSLKQGFNEQYF TGTGCCAGCAGCTTAAAACAGGGTTTCAACGAGCAGTACTTC
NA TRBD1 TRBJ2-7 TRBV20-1 CSASRDSSYEQYF TGCAGTGCGAGCCGGGACAGCTCCTACGAGCAGTACTTC
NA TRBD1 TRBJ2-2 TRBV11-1 CASSQTGRNTGELFF TGTGCCAGCAGCCAGACAGGGCGGAACACCGGGGAGCTGTTTTTT
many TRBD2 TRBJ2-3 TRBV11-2 CASSLEGGLADTDTQYF TGTGCCAGCAGCTTAGAGGGGGGACTAGCGGACACAGATACGCAGTATTTT
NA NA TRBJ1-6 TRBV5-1 CASSLEDHNSPLHF TGCGCCAGCAGCTTGGAAGACCATAATTCACCCCTCCACTTT
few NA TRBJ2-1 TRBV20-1 CSARKGLVWYNEQFF TGCAGTGCGAGAAAGGGCCTAGTTTGGTACAATGAGCAGTTCTTC
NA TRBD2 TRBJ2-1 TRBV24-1 CATSDPRTSGNEQFF TGTGCCACCAGTGATCCCAGGACTAGCGGGAATGAGCAGTTCTTC
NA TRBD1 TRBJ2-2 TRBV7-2 CASSSIDRGLAGELFF TGTGCCAGCAGCTCCATCGACAGGGGGCTGGCCGGGGAGCTGTTTTTT
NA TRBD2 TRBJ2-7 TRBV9 CASSYTGTSGSQYEQYF TGTGCCAGCAGTTACACCGGGACTAGCGGGAGTCAGTACGAGCAGTACTTC
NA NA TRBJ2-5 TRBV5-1 CASSLVPGYQETQYF TGCGCCAGCAGCTTGGTACCCGGGTACCAAGAGACCCAGTACTTC
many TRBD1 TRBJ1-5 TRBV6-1 CASGATGGSNQPQHF TGTGCCAGCGGTGCGACAGGGGGAAGCAATCAGCCCCAGCATTTT
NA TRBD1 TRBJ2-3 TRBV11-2 CASSLGRRTGGTDTQYF TGTGCCAGCAGCTTAGGTCGCAGGACAGGGGGCACAGATACGCAGTATTTT
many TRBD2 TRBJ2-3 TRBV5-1 CASSLTSGGLTDTQYF TGCGCCAGCAGTTTGACTAGCGGGGGGTTGACAGATACGCAGTATTTT
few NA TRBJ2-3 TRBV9 CASSVALLGGSTDTQYF TGTGCCAGCAGCGTAGCCCTCCTAGGAGGTAGCACAGATACGCAGTATTTT
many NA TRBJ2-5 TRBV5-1 CASSFLKEETQYF TGCGCCAGCAGCTTCCTTAAGGAAGAGACCCAGTACTTC
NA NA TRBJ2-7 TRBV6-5 CASSSGTPLGEQYF TGTGCCAGCAGTTCCGGGACCCCGCTAGGAGAGCAGTACTTC
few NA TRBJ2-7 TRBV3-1 CASSQDLQGGKYEQYF TGTGCCAGCAGCCAAGACCTTCAGGGCGGGAAGTACGAGCAGTACTTC
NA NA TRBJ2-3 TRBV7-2 CASSSRRGAADTQYF TGTGCCAGCAGCTCCCGCCGGGGCGCGGCAGATACGCAGTATTTT
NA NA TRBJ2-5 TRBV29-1 CSVGQETQYF TGCAGCGTTGGTCAAGAGACCCAGTACTTC
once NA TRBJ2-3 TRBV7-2 CASSLGVLAETDTQYF TGTGCCAGCAGCTTAGGCGTCTTGGCGGAAACAGATACGCAGTATTTT
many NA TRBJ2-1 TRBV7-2 CASSLNGGQYNEQFF TGTGCCAGCAGCTTAAACGGGGGTCAATACAATGAGCAGTTCTTC
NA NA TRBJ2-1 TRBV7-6 CASSLESGSYNEQFF TGTGCCAGCAGCTTAGAATCCGGGAGTTACAATGAGCAGTTCTTC
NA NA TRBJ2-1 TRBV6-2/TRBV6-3 CASSYGQGINEQFF TGTGCCAGCAGTTACGGGCAGGGAATCAATGAGCAGTTCTTC
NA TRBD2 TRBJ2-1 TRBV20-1 CASSGGAFYNEQFF TGCGCTTCTAGCGGGGGGGCCTTCTACAATGAGCAGTTCTTC
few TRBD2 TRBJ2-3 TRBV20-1 CSAQSPSGSTDTQYF TGCAGTGCTCAGTCCCCTAGCGGATCCACAGATACGCAGTATTTT
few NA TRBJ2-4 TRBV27 CASSLSTGSNIQYF TGTGCCAGCAGTTTAAGTACAGGGTCAAACATTCAGTACTTC
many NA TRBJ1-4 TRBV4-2 CASSQAVKTNEKLFF TGTGCCAGCAGCCAGGCTGTTAAAACTAATGAAAAACTGTTTTTT
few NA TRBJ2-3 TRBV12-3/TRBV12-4 CASSFFKRASTDTQYF TGTGCCAGCAGTTTTTTCAAACGCGCTAGCACAGATACGCAGTATTTT
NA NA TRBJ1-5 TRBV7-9 CASSSGTGRYQPQHF TGTGCCAGCAGCTCCGGGACCGGAAGATATCAGCCCCAGCATTTT
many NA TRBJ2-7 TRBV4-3 CASSPYLDYEQYF TGCGCCAGCAGCCCATACTTAGACTACGAGCAGTACTTC
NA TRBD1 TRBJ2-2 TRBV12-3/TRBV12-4 CASRGTGGNTGELFF TGTGCCAGCAGGGGGACAGGGGGGAACACCGGGGAGCTGTTTTTT
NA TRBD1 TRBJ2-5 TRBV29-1 CSVDEGGIWETQYF TGCAGCGTTGACGAAGGGGGCATATGGGAGACCCAGTACTTC
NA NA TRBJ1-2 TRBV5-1 CASSFWGYGYTF TGCGCCAGCAGCTTCTGGGGATATGGCTACACCTTC
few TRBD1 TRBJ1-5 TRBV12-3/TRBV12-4 CASSLRDRGVRSNQPQHF TGTGCCAGCAGTTTACGGGACAGGGGGGTTCGGAGCAATCAGCCCCAGCATTTT
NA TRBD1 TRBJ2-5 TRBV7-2 CASSLQGAGEGETQYF TGTGCCAGCAGCTTACAGGGGGCCGGGGAAGGGGAGACCCAGTACTTC
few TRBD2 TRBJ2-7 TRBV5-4 CASSFGTSGFYEQYF TGTGCCAGCAGCTTCGGGACTAGCGGCTTCTACGAGCAGTACTTC
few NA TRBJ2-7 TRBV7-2 CASSLTGWGSYEQYF TGTGCCAGCAGCTTAACAGGCTGGGGCTCCTACGAGCAGTACTTC
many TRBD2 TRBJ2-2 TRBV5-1 CASSLNPSGGANTGELFF TGCGCCAGCAGCTTAAACCCTAGCGGGGGGGCGAACACCGGGGAGCTGTTTTTT
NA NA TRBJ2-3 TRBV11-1 CASRLTGTRDALGDTQYF TGTGCCAGCAGACTAACCGGGACCCGGGACGCCCTGGGAGATACGCAGTATTTT
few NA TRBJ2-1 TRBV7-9 CASSLEARISSYNEQFF TGTGCCAGCAGCTTAGAGGCCAGGATCAGCTCCTACAATGAGCAGTTCTTC
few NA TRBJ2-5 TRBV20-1 CSAGSITRTQETQYF TGCAGTGCTGGATCCATAACTAGAACTCAAGAGACCCAGTACTTC
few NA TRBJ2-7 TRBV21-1 CASSVGAHEQYF TGTGCCAGCAGCGTGGGAGCCCACGAGCAGTACTTC
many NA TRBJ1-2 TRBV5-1 CASSLAGYSGYTF TGCGCCAGCAGCTTGGCAGGATATTCTGGCTACACCTTC
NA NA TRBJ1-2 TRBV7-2 CASSLIGGKGGYTF TGTGCCAGCAGCTTAATCGGGGGGAAGGGGGGCTACACCTTC
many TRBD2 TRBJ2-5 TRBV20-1 CSARGERTSGSRTQYF TGCAGTGCTAGAGGGGAAAGGACTAGCGGGAGTCGAACCCAGTACTTC
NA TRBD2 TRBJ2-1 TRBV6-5 CASSYSTGGLYNEQFF TGTGCCAGCAGTTACTCAACGGGAGGGCTTTACAATGAGCAGTTCTTC
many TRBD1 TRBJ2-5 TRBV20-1 CSAREGTVETQYF TGCAGTGCTAGAGAAGGGACAGTGGAGACCCAGTACTTC